This T cell receptor (beta chain) was sequenced during a study of blood T cell repertoires in COVID-19. This clone was seen only a few times. Only in-frame clones appear in the TCRdb table, and some are missing; sequencing was by immunoSEQ multiplex PCR. The data contain 100,000 to 140,000 clones, around 82% of them singletons. CDR1 is LNHDA, CDR2 SQIVND, per germline (reference sequence). Trimming cost V 5 bases and J 2 bases, with 4 bases left between them. The CDR3 sequence is 12 residues long. This chain joins TRBV19 and TRBJ1-3; no reliable D call. The clonotype originates from a human donor in a cohort sampled during active COVID-19. Sample: peripheral blood. For the CDR3, the DNA is TGTGCCAGTAGTTTCACTGGAAACACCATATATTTT. It encodes CASSFTGNTIYF.